This T cell receptor (beta chain) was sequenced during a study of T cell responses to AZD1222 COVID-19 vaccine. Study-wide results and limits: Just six AZD1222 recipients tested seropositive at baseline. Donors, mostly white British, included more females; clonal diversity was possibly underestimated. Elevations in Spike-specific TCR breadth and depth followed administration of two AZD1222 doses. Sampling captured repertoires only after the peak T cell response.

On this clone itself: Its antigen is not known.

The CDR3 extends over 16 amino acids. With V trimmed by 4 bases and J by 4 bases, 9 bases remained unmatched. Germline values: CDR1 MNHNS, CDR2 SASEGT. Using immunoSEQ multiplex PCR, the repertoire was profiled, and TCRdb retains in-frame clones only, with some absent. Among some 79,000 clones listed, approximately 83% were seen once. This clonotype was obtained from an adult who received the AZD1222 COVID-19 vaccine. The sample was peripheral blood, taken 28 days after the second AZD1222 dose. The rearrangement uses TRBV6-1 and TRBJ1-5, with 8 bases aligning to TRBD1. CDR3 in amino acids: CASSGSRDRGNQPQHF. CDR3 in DNA: TGTGCCAGCAGTGGATCTAGAGACAGGGGAAATCAGCCCCAGCATTTT.